This passage covers 32 T cell receptor beta chains from one sample sequenced in a study of T cell changes during pregnancy in multiple sclerosis. Repertoires were generated with immunoSEQ multiplex PCR, while TCRdb's copy carries only in-frame clones and drops some. Of 89,000 or so clones listed, roughly nine tenths are singletons. The material was PBMCs, obtained in the first trimester of pregnancy. These receptors were collected from a female donor in good health, serving as a control in a pregnancy study. Some clones in this sample may be carry-over from other donors' samples.

The rearrangement uses TRBV28 and TRBJ1-5; perhaps TRBD1 as D (5 bases). Germline CDR1 reads MDHEN; CDR2 reads SYDVKM. The CDR3 is 13 residues long. V was pared by 8 bases and J by 5 bases, with 13 bases between. This chain's CDR3 is CASRGQMDQPQHF. CDR3 bases: TGTGCCAGCCGTGGACAAATGGATCAGCCCCAGCATTTT.

J is TRBJ1-5 and V is TRBV6-5; possibly TRBD1 for D (5 bases). V was shortened by 4 bases and J by 5 bases, with 9 bases between the two germline ends. CDR3 size: 13 residues. Germline-derived CDR1 and CDR2 are MNHEY and SVGAGI. CDR3 protein: CASSSQGHQPQHF. The DNA for the CDR3 is TGTGCCAGCAGTTCCCAGGGCCATCAGCCCCAGCATTTT.

This clone was picked up one time. CDR3 loop: CASTAGQAAGTQYF. In DNA, the CDR3 is TGTGCCAGCACCGCGGGACAGGCAGCCGGGACCCAGTACTTC. The J gene is TRBJ2-5, the V gene TRBV28; 8 nucleotides agree with TRBD1. The CDR3 sequence is 14 residues long. After removal of 7 bases from V and 7 bases from J, the junction contained 11 bases not matched to a gene. Germline CDR1 is MDHEN and CDR2 is SYDVKM. The variable domain in full, with the rest retrieved from reference TRBV28 and TRBJ2-5, is DVKVTQSSRYLVKRTGEKVFLECVQDMDHENMFWYRQDPGLGLRLIYFSYDVKMKEKGDIPEGYSVSREKKERFSLILESASTNQTSMYLCASTAGQAAGTQYFGPGTRLLVL.

This sequence joins TRBV19 and TRBJ1-5; 7 nucleotides agree with TRBD1. There are 13 residues in the CDR3. Germline CDR1 and CDR2: LNHDA and SQIVND (reference sequence). The junction had 7 bases not matched to a gene; V was cut back by 5 bases and J by 9 bases. CDR3 sequence: CASSHPTGAPQHF. The CDR3 DNA is TGTGCCAGTAGTCACCCCACAGGGGCGCCCCAGCATTTT.

This clone is a singleton in its sample. The chain has TRBV5-4 and TRBJ2-7; 7 nucleotides align to TRBD1. This CDR3 spans 14 amino acids. V lost 4 bases and J lost 3; bases outside the gene matches: 7. Germline V lookup: CDR1 SGHNT, CDR2 YYREEE (reference sequence). The CDR3 here is CASSMITGDYEQYF. As DNA, the CDR3 is TGTGCCAGCAGCATGATAACAGGGGACTACGAGCAGTACTTC.

The chain uses TRBV7-3 and TRBJ2-1; D possibly corresponds to TRBD2 (7 bases). V was cut by 1 base and J by 7 bases, with 11 bases left in between. Per germline, CDR1 SGHTA and CDR2 FQGTGA. CDR3 length: 14 residues. CDR3 protein: CASSLKGRGNEQFF. The CDR3 DNA follows: TGTGCCAGCAGCTTAAAAGGGAGGGGGAATGAGCAGTTCTTC.

This chain connects TRBV30 to TRBJ2-1; possible D gene TRBD1, 6 bases. Trimming shortened V by 0 bases and J by 6 bases, and 15 bases separated the two germline ends. Germline V CDR1 and CDR2: GTSNPN, SVGIG (reference sequence). The CDR3 totals 15 residues. In DNA, the CDR3 is TGTGCCTGGAGTGTTTACAGGGCCATGTTCAATGAGCAGTTCTTC. Translation: CAWSVYRAMFNEQFF.

The count of this clone is one. V gene TRBV4-3 combines with J gene TRBJ1-2, with 7 nucleotides matching TRBD1. Looked up from germline, CDR1 is LGHNA and CDR2 is YSLEER. This CDR3 comprises 19 residues. After removal of 4 bases from V and 5 bases from J, the junction contained 22 bases not matched to a gene. The DNA for the CDR3 is TGCGCCAGCAGCCCTACCGCCCCTGACAGGGAAGATATTCGGTATGGCTACACCTTC. Translation gives CASSPTAPDREDIRYGYTF.

CDR3 sequence (DNA): TGTGCCAGCAGTGACTCCGAGGGTACCAATGAGCAGTTCTTC. This encodes CASSDSEGTNEQFF. The chain joins TRBV6-4 to TRBJ2-1, with D possibly matching TRBD2 (5 bases). Between the trimmed V and J ends, which lost 0 bases and 6 bases, there was a span of 9 bases. Germline V gene sequence: CDR1 MRHNA, CDR2 SNTAGT. The CDR3 has 14 amino acids.

In its sample, this clone was seen once. The chain uses TRBV5-6 and TRBJ2-1; 8 bases fit TRBD2. Trimming removed 0 bases from V and 9 bases from J; junction bases left unmatched: 2. The CDR3 length is 13 residues. Germline CDR1 SGHDT, CDR2 YYEEEE. The CDR3 nucleotides read TGTGCCAGCAGCTTGGGACTAGCGTTTGAGCAGTTCTTC. It encodes CASSLGLAFEQFF.

The chain links TRBV27 to TRBJ1-4; 11 bases line up with TRBD1. Looked up from germline, CDR1 is MNHEY and CDR2 is SMNVEV (reference sequence). This CDR3 has 15 amino acids. The V and J ends lost 1 base and 7 bases, in that order; junction bases with no gene match: 2. The CDR3 DNA reads as TGTGCCAGCAGTTTATGGGGACAGGGGGGTGAAAAACTGTTTTTT. It translates to CASSLWGQGGEKLFF.

J is TRBJ1-2 and V is TRBV7-9, with D perhaps matching TRBD1 (5 bases). CDR1 and CDR2 (germline): SEHNR, FQNEAQ (reference sequence). The CDR3 sequence is 15 residues long. The ends were cut back, 1 base at V and 2 bases at J, with 11 bases in the middle. Here the CDR3 reads CASSLGSGLNYGYTF. In DNA, the CDR3 is TGTGCCAGCAGCTTAGGATCGGGACTCAACTATGGCTACACCTTC.

The chain couples TRBV10-3 to TRBJ2-3; 8 bases align to TRBD1. This CDR3 region has 15 residues. Trimming removed 3 bases from V and 5 bases from J; junction bases left unmatched: 7. CDR1 and CDR2 from the germline V gene are ENHRY and SYGVKD. The CDR3: CAISDFTGGGDTQYF. The CDR3 nucleotides read TGTGCCATCAGTGATTTTACAGGGGGTGGAGATACGCAGTATTTT.

The V gene is TRBV19, the J gene TRBJ1-3; TRBD1 might be the D (6 bases). This CDR3 contains 13 residues. Trimming cost V 6 bases and J 4 bases, with 10 bases left between them. Germline CDR1 is LNHDA and CDR2 is SQIVND (reference sequence). The CDR3 sequence: CASRYREGNTIYF. For the CDR3, the DNA is TGTGCCAGTAGGTACAGGGAGGGAAACACCATATATTTT.

The gene calls are TRBV7-2 and TRBJ1-2, with a tentative D call TRBD1 (5 bases). The ends were cut back, 1 base at V and 5 bases at J, with 14 bases in the middle. The germline V gene has CDR1 SGHTA and CDR2 FQGNSA. The CDR3 length is 15 residues. The CDR3 sequence: CASSLEGNAGYGYTF. DNA for the CDR3: TGTGCCAGCAGCTTAGAGGGTAACGCAGGGTATGGCTACACCTTC.

The V gene is TRBV28, the J gene TRBJ2-6, with TRBD1 as a possible D gene (6 bases). The germline V and J ends were trimmed by 6 bases and 2 bases, with 11 bases remaining between them. This CDR3 comprises 15 residues. Germline CDR1 and CDR2: MDHEN and SYDVKM. This CDR3 reads CASSPPGAGANVLTF. CDR3 in DNA: TGTGCCAGCAGCCCTCCAGGGGCTGGGGCCAACGTCCTGACTTTC.

The CDR3 reads CASSGTLSGVFDTGELFF. The CDR3, as DNA: TGTGCCAGCAGTGGAACGCTATCAGGTGTTTTTGACACCGGGGAGCTGTTTTTT. The chain uses TRBV25-1 and TRBJ2-2; D unresolved. This CDR3 contains 18 residues. Deletions cut 4 bases from V and 3 bases from J, with 21 bases between. Per the germline V gene, CDR1 is MGHDK and CDR2 is SYGVNS.

The chain employs TRBV7-2 and TRBJ2-3, with TRBD2 matching 13 bases. With 3 bases clipped from V and 4 bases from J, the junction kept 4 bases outside the gene matches. Germline V gene sequence: CDR1 SGHTA, CDR2 FQGNSA. This CDR3 region has 16 residues. In DNA, the CDR3 is TGTGCCAGCAGCTTGACTAGCGGGAGGAGGTCAGATACGCAGTATTTT. It encodes CASSLTSGRRSDTQYF.

The CDR3 here is CATRNRANTGELFF. CDR3 sequence (DNA): TGTGCCACCCGAAACAGGGCGAACACCGGGGAGCTGTTTTTT. The genes are TRBV19 and TRBJ2-2, with D tentatively TRBD1 (6 bases). V was cut by 10 bases and J by 0 bases, with 12 bases left in between. This CDR3 is 14 amino acids long. CDR1 LNHDA and CDR2 SQIVND come from the germline V gene (reference sequence).

This chain joins TRBV6-6 and TRBJ2-7, with TRBD2 as a possible D gene (6 bases). Germline V gene sequence: CDR1 MNHNY, CDR2 SVGAGI (reference sequence). This CDR3 comprises 14 residues. Trimming left V 3 bases short and J 3 bases short, with 12 bases between. CDR3 protein: CASSYHFGSYEQYF. DNA of the CDR3: TGTGCCAGCAGTTATCATTTCGGGAGCTACGAGCAGTACTTC.

The chain employs TRBV20-1 and TRBJ1-2, with D unresolved. The germline V gene encodes CDR1 DFQATT and CDR2 SNEGSKA (reference sequence). CDR3 length equals 11 residues. Trimming pared 3 bases from V and 4 bases from J, leaving 6 bases between. Here the CDR3 reads CSASNGYGYTF. Written as DNA, the CDR3 is TGCAGTGCTAGTAACGGCTATGGCTACACCTTC.

This rearrangement joins TRBV15 to TRBJ2-3; TRBD2 aligns across 9 bases. The CDR3 spans 15 residues. Per germline, CDR1 LNHNV and CDR2 YYDKDF (reference sequence). Unmatched junction bases numbered 4, after V lost 4 bases and J lost 2 bases. For the CDR3, the DNA is TGTGCCACCAGCAAGGCGGGGGGGGCCACAGATACGCAGTATTTT. Amino acids: CATSKAGGATDTQYF.

The gene calls are TRBV11-2 and TRBJ2-7, with D tentatively TRBD1 (6 bases). Trimming left V 4 bases short and J 2 bases short, with 15 bases between. Germline V gene data show CDR1 as SGHAT and CDR2 as FQNNGV. The CDR3 loop spans 15 amino acids. The CDR3 nucleotides read TGTGCCAGCAGCTCCGGGACCGACAGGACCTACGAGCAGTACTTC. Translation gives CASSSGTDRTYEQYF.

DNA of the CDR3: TGTGCCAGCAGCCCGTCGGGGGACTACGAGCAGTACTTC. Translating it yields CASSPSGDYEQYF. V is TRBV11-2 and J is TRBJ2-7; maybe TRBD2 (6 bases). Deletions cut 5 bases from V and 3 bases from J, with 11 bases between. The CDR3 extends over 13 amino acids. Germline V gives CDR1 SGHAT, CDR2 FQNNGV. Full variable domain (rest looked up from reference TRBV11-2 and TRBJ2-7): EAGVAQSPRYKIIEKRQSVAFWCNPISGHATLYWYQQILGQGPKLLIQFQNNGVVDDSQLPKDRFSAERLKGVDSTLKIQPAKLEDSAVYLCASSPSGDYEQYFGPGTRLTVT.

The V call is TRBV28, the J call TRBJ1-2; 8 bases align to TRBD1. V gave up 1 base and J gave up 4 bases; unmatched junction bases: 2. The length of the CDR3 is 14 residues. Germline CDR1 reads MDHEN; CDR2 reads SYDVKM. The CDR3 region is CASSLSGGSYGYTF. DNA of the CDR3: TGTGCCAGCAGTTTATCAGGGGGCTCCTATGGCTACACCTTC.

This rearrangement joins TRBV7-6 to TRBJ2-7; TRBD1 matches at 7 bases. CDR3 length: 15 residues. The ends lost 1 base at V and 1 base at J; junction bases unmatched: 4. Germline V gene sequence: CDR1 SGHVS, CDR2 FNYEAQ. In DNA, the CDR3 is TGTGCCAGCAGCTTAGACAGGGGCCCTTCCTACGAGCAGTACTTC. Translation: CASSLDRGPSYEQYF.

The CDR3 DNA follows: TGTGCCAGCAGCTTGTGGACATCCTCCGCCGAGCAGTACTTC. Its protein is CASSLWTSSAEQYF. The chain is built from TRBV5-8 and TRBJ2-7, with D perhaps matching TRBD1 (5 bases). This CDR3 region has 14 residues. Trimming took 1 base from V and 6 from J, leaving 14 bases between them. Germline CDR1 and CDR2: SGHTS and YDEGEE.

The CDR3 sequence: CASPFPPRDLRNTIYF. CDR3 in DNA: TGTGCCAGCCCCTTCCCCCCCCGGGATCTGCGAAACACCATATATTTT. J is TRBJ1-3 and V is TRBV7-9; unclear D gene. Germline V lookup: CDR1 SEHNR, CDR2 FQNEAQ (reference sequence). This CDR3 comprises 16 residues. V shed 8 bases and J shed 5 bases, with 22 bases lying between them.

The chain has TRBV20-1 and TRBJ2-2, with TRBD2 as a possible D gene (5 bases). Germline V gene lookup returns CDR1 DFQATT and CDR2 SNEGSKA (reference sequence). The CDR3 totals 11 residues. Trimming removed 4 bases at V and 8 bases at J, with 8 bases between. CDR3 in amino acids: CSATGRGELFF. CDR3 DNA sequence: TGCAGTGCTACGGGAAGGGGGGAGCTGTTTTTT.

The J gene is TRBJ1-2, the V gene TRBV28; D is unclear. CDR1 is MDHEN, CDR2 SYDVKM, per germline. Trimming pared 2 bases from V and 7 bases from J, leaving 8 bases between. This CDR3 has 12 amino acids. The CDR3 loop reads CASSLTVGGYTF. In nucleotides, the CDR3 is TGTGCCAGCAGTTTAACAGTGGGTGGCTACACCTTC.

The V call is TRBV7-6, the J call TRBJ2-7, with 8 nucleotides matching TRBD2. Germline CDR1 is SGHVS and CDR2 is FNYEAQ. Trimming cost V 1 base and J 2 bases; bases outside gene matches: 10. The CDR3 runs to 17 residues. The CDR3 nucleotides are TGTGCCAGCAGCTTAGGATTGGGCGGGACTAGTACCTACGAGCAGTACTTC. Encoded protein: CASSLGLGGTSTYEQYF.

This clone showed up just a few times. This chain uses TRBV2 with TRBJ2-2; 9 nucleotides line up with TRBD1. The V gene end was trimmed by 6 bases and the J gene end by 6 bases; junction bases not matched to a gene: 8. The CDR3 is 15 amino acids. Per germline, CDR1 SNHLY and CDR2 FYNNEI. This CDR3 is CASRGTGGRAGELFF. The CDR3 region has the DNA TGTGCCAGCAGGGGTACAGGGGGCCGGGCCGGGGAGCTGTTTTTT.